Each of the 30 T cell receptor beta chains below was sequenced from the same sample in a study of T cells in Graves' hyperthyroidism and ophthalmopathy. Amplified TCR beta CDR3 regions came from RNA transcripts. RT-PCR in the first round (using the HTBI primer set) targeted the TCR CDR3. One entry per CDR3 protein results from TCRdb running MiXCR on the multiplex PCR reads. The sample has around 350,000 distinct CDR3 sequences; around a sixth are singletons. The sequenced material came from blood. All receptors come from a woman under 30 with Graves' hyperthyroidism that later progressed to Graves' ophthalmopathy.

Comment on this clonotype: One end of the junction varies from germline; a read error may be responsible. This chain joins TRBV2 and TRBJ1-1; D possibly corresponds to TRBD1 (6 bases). Germline V gene sequence: CDR1 SNHLY, CDR2 FYNNEI. This CDR3 is built from 14 residues. CDR3 coding DNA: TGTGCCAGCATCTTCACAGGGCTTATCACTGAAGCTTCCTTT. Protein: CASIFTGLITEASF.

This clonotype occurred many times. The rearrangement links TRBV7-2 to TRBJ2-7, with D unresolved. The CDR3 is made up of 14 amino acids. Per the germline V gene, CDR1 is SGHTA and CDR2 is FQGNSA. V was clipped by 1 base and J by 5 bases, with 12 bases between them. CDR3 residues: CASSLGARTDEQYF. The DNA for the CDR3 is TGTGCCAGCAGCTTAGGCGCCCGGACCGACGAGCAGTACTTC.

This clonotype was detected ten times or more. This chain uses TRBV10-3 with TRBJ2-7; D might be TRBD1 or TRBD2, each matching 5 bases. CDR1 and CDR2 (germline): ENHRY, SYGVKD. The CDR3 runs 15 residues. The V end lost 8 bases, the J end lost 3 bases, and 20 bases lay between the germline ends. The CDR3 region has the DNA TGTGCCATCCTCACGAGGGGCCCCGCCGTCTACGAGCAGTACTTC. Encoded protein: CAILTRGPAVYEQYF.

This clonotype was recorded many times. The chain has TRBV5-6 and TRBJ1-2; D is unclear. This CDR3 is 13 amino acids long. Germline V lookup: CDR1 SGHDT, CDR2 YYEEEE. Trimming took off 1 base at V and 4 bases at J, with 8 bases between the two ends. CDR3 in DNA: TGTGCCAGCAGCTTGTCCGGGAGCTATGGCTACACCTTC. Translating it yields CASSLSGSYGYTF.

This clonotype was seen only a few times. The rearrangement joins TRBV19 to TRBJ1-1, with 8 bases identical to TRBD1. Germline trimming cut 3 bases from V and 3 bases from J; bases unmatched to any gene: 3. Germline-derived CDR1 and CDR2 are LNHDA and SQIVND (reference sequence). CDR3 length equals 14 residues. CDR3 residues: CASSIQGADTEAFF. The CDR3 DNA reads TGTGCCAGTAGTATCCAGGGGGCTGACACTGAAGCTTTCTTT.

The table lists this clonotype with many counts. The chain couples TRBV28 to TRBJ2-7, with TRBD1 matching over 11 bases. The CDR3 extends over 16 amino acids. After removal of 6 bases from V and 3 bases from J, the junction contained 10 bases not matched to a gene. CDR1 and CDR2 from the germline V gene are MDHEN and SYDVKM. The CDR3 DNA reads TGTGCCAGCAGAGGGACAGGGGGGCTCCGTGGCTACGAGCAGTACTTC. Translation gives CASRGTGGLRGYEQYF.

This clonotype was seen many times. V usage is TRBV20-1 and J usage is TRBJ1-2; no clear D. The CDR3 runs 10 residues. Germline V gene data show CDR1 as DFQATT and CDR2 as SNEGSKA (reference sequence). With 4 bases removed from V and 7 bases from J, the gap between germline ends came to 7 bases. The CDR3 DNA sequence: TGCAGTGCTAACACCCCTGGCTACACCTTC. Protein: CSANTPGYTF.

This clonotype was recorded many times. The V call is TRBV20-1, the J call TRBJ2-5; 7 bases fit TRBD2. The CDR3 extends over 12 amino acids. Germline lookup yields CDR1 DFQATT and CDR2 SNEGSKA (reference sequence). Losses at the gene ends were 4 bases for V and 5 bases for J; bases not matched to a gene: 4. CDR3 amino acids: CSAIAGVETQYF. Here the CDR3 DNA reads TGCAGTGCTATAGCGGGTGTGGAGACCCAGTACTTC.

In its sample, this clonotype was seen a few times. This chain uses TRBV29-1 with TRBJ2-3; 8 nucleotides match TRBD2. CDR3 length equals 15 residues. V shed 4 bases and J 6 bases; nucleotides not matched to a gene: 12. CDR1 is SQVTM, CDR2 ANQGSEA, per germline. CDR3 coding DNA: TGCAGCGTTGTCACTCCCAGCGGGAGATCCGATACGCAGTATTTT. Translated: CSVVTPSGRSDTQYF.

This clonotype was seen ten or more times. The chain has TRBV6-1 and TRBJ2-1; 14 positions match TRBD2. V shed 0 bases, J shed 8 bases, and the junction held 6 bases outside the gene matches. CDR1 is MNHNS and CDR2 is SASEGT in the germline V gene. The CDR3 spans 17 residues. This CDR3 reads CASSEARLAGGFDEQFF. CDR3 DNA sequence: TGTGCCAGCAGTGAAGCCCGACTAGCGGGAGGGTTCGATGAGCAGTTCTTC.

This clonotype was found a few times. V and J are TRBV4-3 and TRBJ2-7; 9 nucleotides align to TRBD1. Germline V lookup: CDR1 LGHNA, CDR2 YSLEER. This CDR3 is 14 amino acids long. The junction had 8 bases not matched to a gene; V was cut back by 4 bases and J by 7 bases. The CDR3 loop reads CASSLNMDRGEQYF. The CDR3 DNA reads as TGCGCCAGCAGCCTAAACATGGACAGGGGAGAGCAGTACTTC.

This clonotype appeared a few times. The rearrangement uses TRBV4-1 and TRBJ2-3; 7 nucleotides agree with TRBD1. Germline assignment: CDR1 MGHRA and CDR2 YSYEKL. CDR3 length equals 14 residues. The junction had 2 bases not matched to a gene; V was cut back by 4 bases and J by 1 base. The CDR3 DNA follows: TGCGCCAGCAGCCGCGGACAGGGCACAGATACGCAGTATTTT. Its protein product is CASSRGQGTDTQYF.

This clonotype came up a few times. The J gene is TRBJ1-2, the V gene TRBV6-6; TRBD1 agrees at 11 bases. CDR1 and CDR2 from the germline V gene are MNHNY and SVGAGI (reference sequence). J lost 8 bases, V lost 2 bases, and 1 base had no gene match. The CDR3 totals 13 residues. CDR3 DNA sequence: TGTGCCAGCAGTTACGGACAGGGGGCCGGCTACACCTTC. It codes for CASSYGQGAGYTF.

The rearrangement links TRBV5-1 to TRBJ2-7; TRBD2 matches 9 bases. Germline CDR1 and CDR2: SGHRS and YFSETQ. Germline trimming cut 1 base from V and 5 bases from J; bases unmatched to any gene: 10. CDR3 length: 16 amino acids. The CDR3 DNA sequence: TGCGCCAGCAGCTTGAATCCTAGCGGGAACCAAGACGAGCAGTACTTC. As protein: CASSLNPSGNQDEQYF. The variable domain in full, completed from reference TRBV5-1 and TRBJ2-7, reads KAGVTQTPRYLIKTRGQQVTLSCSPISGHRSVSWYQQTPGQGLQFLFEYFSETQRNKGNFPGRFSGRQFSNSRSEMNVSTLELGDSALYLCASSLNPSGNQDEQYFGPGTRLTVT.

This clonotype came up once. V and J are TRBV11-2 and TRBJ1-6; 12 positions match TRBD1. The germline gives CDR1 SGHAT, CDR2 FQNNGV. The J segment lost 10 bases and the V segment lost 0 bases, leaving 7 bases of the junction unmatched. The CDR3 consists of 17 residues. The chain's CDR3 is CASSLDMPGQGASPLHF. The DNA for the CDR3 is TGTGCCAGCAGCTTAGATATGCCGGGACAGGGGGCATCACCCCTCCACTTT.

This clonotype was recorded at least ten times. This chain connects TRBV15 to TRBJ2-1; D may be TRBD1 or TRBD2 (6 bases each). V lost 5 bases, J lost 8 bases, and 16 bases lay in between. The V gene's germline CDR1 is LNHNV and CDR2 YYDKDF (reference sequence). The CDR3 length is 14 residues. DNA of the CDR3: TGTGCCACCAGCGCGGGACCAAGGGGGGATGAGCAGTTCTTC. Protein product: CATSAGPRGDEQFF.

In this sample, this clonotype turned up a few times. V and J are TRBV19 and TRBJ2-7; 8 bases are a match to TRBD2. Germline CDR1 reads LNHDA; CDR2 reads SQIVND (reference sequence). The CDR3 length is 13 residues. Trimming removed 3 bases from V and 4 bases from J; junction bases left unmatched: 2. CDR3 amino acids: CASSIQREYEQYF. CDR3 DNA sequence: TGTGCCAGTAGTATCCAGCGGGAGTACGAGCAGTACTTC.

This clonotype was picked up many times. V gene TRBV5-1 combines with J gene TRBJ1-1; no definite D call. Germline-derived CDR1 and CDR2 are SGHRS and YFSETQ. There are 15 residues in the CDR3. Deletions cut 0 bases from V and 3 bases from J, with 12 bases between. CDR3 protein: CASSLEGDGYTEAFF. For the CDR3, the DNA is TGCGCCAGCAGCTTGGAAGGAGATGGATACACTGAAGCTTTCTTT.

This clonotype has ten or more counts. V is TRBV7-8 and J is TRBJ2-1; 13 bases are shared with TRBD2. Germline V lookup: CDR1 SGHVS, CDR2 FQNEAQ. J was trimmed by 8 bases and V by 5 bases; bases with no gene match: 6. This CDR3 has 15 amino acids. The chain's CDR3 is CASSATSGRGDEQFF. Here the CDR3 DNA reads TGTGCCAGCAGCGCAACTAGCGGGAGGGGGGATGAGCAGTTCTTC.

This clonotype has a handful of counts. The chain links TRBV14 to TRBJ2-1; no reliable D call. Deletions cut 3 bases from V and 1 base from J, with 7 bases between. Per germline, CDR1 SGHDN and CDR2 FVKESK. The CDR3 loop spans 14 amino acids. In DNA, the CDR3 is TGTGCCAGCAGCCATTGGAGATCCTACAATGAGCAGTTCTTC. It is translated as CASSHWRSYNEQFF. Supplemented by reference TRBV14 and TRBJ2-1, the full variable domain reads EAGVTQFPSHSVIEKGQTVTLRCDPISGHDNLYWYRRVMGKEIKFLLHFVKESKQDESGMPNNRFLAERTGGTYSTLKVQPAELEDSGVYFCASSHWRSYNEQFFGPGTRLTVL.

This clonotype occurred many times. The rearrangement uses TRBV20-1 and TRBJ2-7; D is uncertain. The germline V and J ends were trimmed by 2 bases and 0 bases, with 8 bases remaining between them. The CDR3 is 13 residues long. Germline CDR1 is DFQATT and CDR2 is SNEGSKA (reference sequence). CDR3: CSARLSSSYEQYF. The CDR3 DNA reads as TGCAGTGCTAGACTTTCTAGCTCCTACGAGCAGTACTTC.

The V gene is TRBV5-1, the J gene TRBJ2-2; TRBD1 matches at 9 bases. Per the germline V gene, CDR1 is SGHRS and CDR2 is YFSETQ. The CDR3 covers 16 residues. The trim removed 4 bases at V and 3 bases at J, leaving 7 bases unmatched. This CDR3 is CASSLSGTGYTGELFF. The CDR3 DNA sequence: TGCGCCAGCAGCCTTTCCGGGACAGGGTACACCGGGGAGCTGTTTTTT.

This clonotype has a handful of counts. The chain carries TRBV19 and TRBJ2-7, with TRBD1 matching over 7 bases. With 5 bases clipped from V and 2 bases from J, the junction kept 9 bases outside the gene matches. Germline V gene sequence: CDR1 LNHDA, CDR2 SQIVND (reference sequence). The CDR3 runs to 15 residues. This CDR3 is CASSATGARTYEQYF. The CDR3 coding sequence is TGTGCCAGTAGTGCCACAGGGGCGCGTACCTACGAGCAGTACTTC.

This clonotype was seen repeatedly, ten times or more. The chain's CDR3 is CASSHGQDQPQHF. CDR3 in DNA: TGTGCCAGCAGCCACGGACAGGATCAGCCCCAGCATTTT. The gene calls are TRBV7-2 and TRBJ1-5; 7 nucleotides align to TRBD1. The CDR3 consists of 13 residues. J gave up 5 bases and V 5 bases, and 3 bases lay outside the gene matches. From germline, CDR1 is SGHTA and CDR2 FQGNSA.

This clonotype was recorded many times. V gene TRBV5-1 combines with J gene TRBJ2-7; 12 positions agree with TRBD2. CDR1 SGHRS and CDR2 YFSETQ come from the germline V gene. The CDR3 runs to 15 residues. V shed 4 bases and J 4 bases; nucleotides not matched to a gene: 6. Here the CDR3 reads CASSASGRVGYEQYF. DNA of the CDR3: TGCGCCAGCAGCGCTAGCGGGAGGGTCGGATACGAGCAGTACTTC.

This clonotype was seen only a few times. This sequence joins TRBV20-1 and TRBJ2-5; 10 nucleotides match TRBD2. Germline trimming cut 6 bases from V and 4 bases from J; bases unmatched to any gene: 8. Germline loops: CDR1 DFQATT, CDR2 SNEGSKA (reference sequence). The CDR3 loop spans 14 amino acids. The CDR3 sequence: CSARSLAGAETQYF. As DNA, the CDR3 is TGCAGTGCAAGATCTCTAGCGGGAGCAGAGACCCAGTACTTC.

In its sample, this clonotype was seen many times. V gene TRBV11-2 combines with J gene TRBJ2-1, with D maybe TRBD2 (6 bases). Germline assignment: CDR1 SGHAT and CDR2 FQNNGV. This CDR3 comprises 16 residues. V lost 1 base and J 7 bases, leaving 17 bases between the germline ends. The CDR3 nucleotides read TGTGCCAGCAGCTTAGGAGCGGCGGGATGGGTGAATGAGCAGTTCTTC. Translated, it gives CASSLGAAGWVNEQFF.

This clonotype was seen many times. V is TRBV6-1 and J is TRBJ1-5; D gene unclear. The CDR3 sequence is 19 residues long. Looked up from germline, CDR1 is MNHNS and CDR2 is SASEGT. V lost 3 bases to trimming and J lost 5 bases, with 26 bases between them. CDR3 sequence (DNA): TGTGCCAGCAGTGACGGCAGGCGCGAAGGCATTCGAGGATATCAGCCCCAGCATTTT. Translated, it gives CASSDGRREGIRGYQPQHF.

The chain joins TRBV7-9 to TRBJ2-7; 9 bases align to TRBD1. CDR3 size: 16 residues. Germline-derived CDR1 and CDR2 are SEHNR and FQNEAQ (reference sequence). Losses at the gene ends were 5 bases for V and 2 bases for J; bases not matched to a gene: 10. CDR3 amino acids: CASSLISGTGPYEQYF. CDR3 coding DNA: TGTGCCAGCAGCCTGATCTCCGGGACAGGGCCCTACGAGCAGTACTTC.

J is TRBJ1-2 and V is TRBV5-6, with D unresolved. The CDR3 sequence is 12 residues long. Germline CDR1 and CDR2: SGHDT and YYEEEE. V lost 1 base, J lost 8 bases, and 9 bases lay in between. CDR3 sequence (DNA): TGTGCCAGCAGCTTGTCGACGAGGGGCTACACCTTC. Translating gives CASSLSTRGYTF.